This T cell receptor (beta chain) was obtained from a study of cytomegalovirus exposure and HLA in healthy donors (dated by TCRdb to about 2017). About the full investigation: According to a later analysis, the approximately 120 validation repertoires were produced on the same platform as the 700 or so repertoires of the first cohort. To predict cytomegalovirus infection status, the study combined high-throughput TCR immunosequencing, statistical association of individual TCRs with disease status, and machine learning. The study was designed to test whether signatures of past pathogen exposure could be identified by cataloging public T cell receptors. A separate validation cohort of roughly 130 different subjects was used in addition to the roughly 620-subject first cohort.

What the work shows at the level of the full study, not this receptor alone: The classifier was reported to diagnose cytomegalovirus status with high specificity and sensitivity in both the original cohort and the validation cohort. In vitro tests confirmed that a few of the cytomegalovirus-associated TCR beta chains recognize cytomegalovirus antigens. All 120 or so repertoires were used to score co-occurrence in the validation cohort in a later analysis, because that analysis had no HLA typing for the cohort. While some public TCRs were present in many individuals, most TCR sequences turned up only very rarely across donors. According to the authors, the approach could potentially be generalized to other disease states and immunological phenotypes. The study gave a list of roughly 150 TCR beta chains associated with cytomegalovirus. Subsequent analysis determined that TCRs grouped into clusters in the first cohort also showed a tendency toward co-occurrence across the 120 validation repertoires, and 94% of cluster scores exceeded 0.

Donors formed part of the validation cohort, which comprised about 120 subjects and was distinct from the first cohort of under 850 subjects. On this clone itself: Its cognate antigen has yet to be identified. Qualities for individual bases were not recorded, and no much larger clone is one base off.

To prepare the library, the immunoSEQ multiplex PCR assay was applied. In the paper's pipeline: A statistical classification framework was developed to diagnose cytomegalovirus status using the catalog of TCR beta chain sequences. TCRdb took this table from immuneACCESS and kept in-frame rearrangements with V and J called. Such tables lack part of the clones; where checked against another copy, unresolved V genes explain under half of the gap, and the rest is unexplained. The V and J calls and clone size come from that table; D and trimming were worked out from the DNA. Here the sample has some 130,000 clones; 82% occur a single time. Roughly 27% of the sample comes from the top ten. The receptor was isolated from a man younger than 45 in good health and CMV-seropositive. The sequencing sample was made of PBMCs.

The CDR3 sequence is CASSSGSGANVLTF. The sequenced DNA is TGTGCCAGCAGTTCCGGCTCTGGGGCCAACGTCCTGACTTTC. The V and J segments used are TRBV27 and TRBJ2-6; the D gene is unclear. The CDR3 contains 14 residues, cysteine and phenylalanine counted. Only CDR3 DNA is held: 42 bases, read in frame from base 1. Deletion took 4 bases off V and 0 bases off J, with a span of 4 bases between the germline ends. CDR1 and CDR2 are read off the germline V gene (reference sequence) as MNHEY and SMNVEV.